The 24 T cell receptor beta chains below all came from one sample that was sequenced in a study of blood T cell repertoires in COVID-19. Here immunoSEQ multiplex PCR was the method, and the copy in TCRdb shows in-frame clones only, minus some. The table has about 100,000 clones, around nine tenths seen once. Material: peripheral blood. The source is a man aged 45 to 65 with active or convalescent COVID-19.

The J gene is TRBJ1-2, the V gene TRBV7-9; D is unclear. V shed 1 base and J shed 2 bases, with 5 bases lying between them. The CDR3 sequence is 13 residues long. The germline V gene has CDR1 SEHNR and CDR2 FQNEAQ (reference sequence). In nucleotides, the CDR3 is TGTGCCAGCAGCTTAGACGCGAACTATGGCTACACCTTC. Protein sequence: CASSLDANYGYTF.

Regarding this clone: Other DNA variants within this sample encode the same CDR3. The V call is TRBV19, the J call TRBJ1-6; the match to TRBD1 covers 9 bases. Germline V gene lookup returns CDR1 LNHDA and CDR2 SQIVND (reference sequence). Germline trimming cut 9 bases from V and 9 bases from J; bases unmatched to any gene: 6. The CDR3 extends over 13 amino acids. The CDR3 region is CASRDRVGSPLHF. DNA for the CDR3: TGTGCCAGCCGGGACAGGGTAGGTTCACCCCTCCACTTT.

In this sample, this clone turned up once. This chain joins TRBV28 and TRBJ2-7, with 9 nucleotides matching TRBD1. This CDR3 has 14 residues. Germline V gene lookup returns CDR1 MDHEN and CDR2 SYDVKM. Losses at the gene ends were 5 bases for V and 2 bases for J; bases not matched to a gene: 4. The CDR3 sequence is CASSPGQGAYEQYV. The CDR3 DNA reads TGTGCCAGCAGTCCGGGACAGGGAGCCTACGAGCAGTACGTC.

The chain carries TRBV11-2 and TRBJ2-3, with 12 bases fitting TRBD2. This CDR3 spans 16 amino acids. Germline assignment: CDR1 SGHAT and CDR2 FQNNGV. V was pared by 1 base and J by 1 base, with 0 bases of the junction left unmatched. CDR3 DNA: TGTGCCAGCAGCTTAGGGACTAGCGGGGGCACAGATACGCAGTATTTT. Encoded protein: CASSLGTSGGTDTQYF.

The V and J genes are TRBV3-1 (or the pseudogene TRBV3-2) and TRBJ2-7, with D maybe TRBD1 (5 bases). This CDR3 comprises 13 residues. Trimming cost V 2 bases and J 1 base, with 6 bases left between them. Germline assignment: CDR1 LGHDT and CDR2 YNNKEL (reference sequence). Here the CDR3 DNA reads TGTGCCAGCAGCCAACAGGGTTCCTACGAGCAGTACGTC. It codes for CASSQQGSYEQYV.

The V call is TRBV28, the J call TRBJ1-1; the D gene is possibly TRBD1 (6 bases). CDR1 MDHEN and CDR2 SYDVKM come from the germline V gene. This CDR3 has 15 amino acids. V dropped 1 base and J dropped 6 bases, with 15 bases sitting between them. CDR3 in amino acids: CASSLFRGGAAEAFF. The CDR3 coding sequence is TGTGCCAGCAGTTTATTTAGGGGGGGTGCAGCTGAAGCTTTCTTT.

The V call is TRBV6-5, the J call TRBJ1-4, with 7 positions matching TRBD1. CDR3 size: 13 residues. CDR1 MNHEY and CDR2 SVGAGI come from the germline V gene. The V and J ends lost 8 bases and 4 bases, in that order; junction bases with no gene match: 4. The CDR3 is CASQGQINEKLFF. In nucleotides, the CDR3 is TGTGCCAGCCAGGGACAGATTAATGAAAAACTGTTTTTT.

The chain couples TRBV3-1 (or the pseudogene TRBV3-2) to TRBJ2-5; the match to TRBD1 covers 10 bases. The germline V gene encodes CDR1 LGHDT and CDR2 YNNKEL (reference sequence). CDR3 length equals 16 residues. The V gene end was trimmed by 0 bases and the J gene end by 5 bases; junction bases not matched to a gene: 6. The chain's CDR3 is CASSQERRTGGETQYF. CDR3 nucleotides: TGTGCCAGCAGCCAAGAGAGGAGGACAGGGGGGGAGACCCAGTACTTC.

The count of this clone is one. This chain links TRBV18 with TRBJ1-3; a possible D gene is TRBD1 (5 bases). V dropped 2 bases and J dropped 1 base, with 15 bases sitting between them. The CDR3 has 17 residues. Germline CDR1 KGHSH, CDR2 LQKENI. The CDR3 loop reads CASSPIATESSGNTIYF. The CDR3 coding sequence is TGTGCCAGCTCACCAATTGCGACAGAATCTTCTGGAAACACCATATATTTT.

The chain couples TRBV6-1 to TRBJ1-5, with D tentatively TRBD1 (5 bases). Germline CDR1 and CDR2: MNHNS and SASEGT. The CDR3 is made up of 16 amino acids. V gave up 2 bases and J gave up 0 bases, with 11 bases separating them. The CDR3 sequence is CASSEMAGISNQPQHF. The CDR3 DNA sequence: TGTGCCAGCAGTGAAATGGCAGGGATTAGCAATCAGCCCCAGCATTTT.

This clone was detected once. The gene calls are TRBV24-1 and TRBJ1-1; possibly TRBD1 for D (5 bases). Trimming removed 2 bases at V and 3 bases at J, with 12 bases between. Germline V lookup: CDR1 KGHDR, CDR2 SFDVKD. The CDR3 has 15 amino acids. CDR3 amino acids: CATSDSGARYTEAFF. The CDR3 DNA follows: TGTGCCACCAGTGATTCTGGGGCACGGTACACTGAAGCTTTCTTT.

The CDR3, as DNA: TGTGCCAGCAGCCAAGACAGAAAGACTGGAAACACCATATATTTT. Encoded protein: CASSQDRKTGNTIYF. The chain couples TRBV3-1 (or the pseudogene TRBV3-2) to TRBJ1-3, with unresolved D. Trimming stripped 0 bases from V and 2 bases from J, with 8 bases between. The CDR3 runs 15 residues. Germline CDR1 reads LGHDT; CDR2 reads YNNKEL (reference sequence).

This clone was observed once. This sequence joins TRBV5-1 and TRBJ1-4, with D unclear. The germline V gene encodes CDR1 SGHRS and CDR2 YFSETQ. The length of the CDR3 is 14 residues. The V and J ends lost 4 bases and 7 bases respectively, with 14 bases between them. CDR3: CASSRGGPREKLFF. CDR3 DNA: TGCGCCAGCAGCCGCGGAGGGCCGCGTGAAAAACTGTTTTTT.

This clone was seen only a few times. This sequence joins TRBV5-4 and TRBJ2-1; 8 bases map to TRBD1. Germline CDR1 is SGHNT and CDR2 is YYREEE (reference sequence). The trim removed 5 bases at V and 0 bases at J, leaving 4 bases unmatched. The length of the CDR3 is 15 residues. The DNA of the CDR3 is TGTGCCAGCAGAAGGACAGGGATCTCCTACAATGAGCAGTTCTTC. Amino acids: CASRRTGISYNEQFF.

This clone was seen a few times. The chain employs TRBV10-3 and TRBJ2-7; D call uncertain. The CDR3 covers 12 residues. Germline V gene data show CDR1 as ENHRY and CDR2 as SYGVKD. V lost 3 bases and J lost 0, with 3 bases in between. The CDR3 loop is CAISDNSYEQYF. CDR3 DNA sequence: TGTGCCATCAGTGACAACTCCTACGAGCAGTACTTC.

CDR3 amino acids: CASSVGDRGLDIQYF. The CDR3 coding sequence is TGTGCCAGCAGCGTAGGGGACAGGGGGCTTGACATTCAGTACTTC. The chain has TRBV9 and TRBJ2-4; 12 nucleotides align to TRBD1. CDR1 and CDR2 from the germline V gene are SGDLS and YYNGEE. The J segment lost 8 bases and the V segment lost 0 bases, leaving 3 bases of the junction unmatched. This CDR3 contains 15 residues.

V and J are TRBV19 and TRBJ1-3; D unclear. The germline gives CDR1 LNHDA, CDR2 SQIVND (reference sequence). Trimming cost V 5 bases and J 1 base, with 9 bases left between them. The CDR3 is made up of 14 amino acids. The CDR3 sequence: CASSSILSGNTIYF. The DNA of the CDR3 is TGTGCCAGTAGTTCTATTCTTTCTGGAAACACCATATATTTT.

This clone was detected only a few times. The chain couples TRBV19 to TRBJ1-4; 9 nucleotides agree with TRBD1. Germline V gene sequence: CDR1 LNHDA, CDR2 SQIVND (reference sequence). The CDR3 sequence is 19 residues long. Germline trimming cut 7 bases from V and 1 base from J; bases unmatched to any gene: 16. CDR3 sequence reads: CASTTPFDRGGLTNEKLFF. CDR3 DNA sequence: TGTGCCAGTACCACTCCCTTTGACAGGGGGGGATTAACTAATGAAAAACTGTTTTTT. Full variable domain (rest looked up from reference TRBV19 and TRBJ1-4): DGGITQSPKYLFRKEGQNVTLSCEQNLNHDAMYWYRQDPGQGLRLIYYSQIVNDFQKGDIAEGYSVSREKKESFPLTVTSAQKNPTAFYLCASTTPFDRGGLTNEKLFFGSGTQLSVL.

V is TRBV14 and J is TRBJ2-1; D is ambiguous. The germline gives CDR1 SGHDN, CDR2 FVKESK. V was pared by 4 bases and J by 9 bases, with 16 bases between. The CDR3 runs 14 residues. This CDR3 is CASSRGHLVGEQFF. In DNA form, the CDR3 reads TGTGCCAGCAGCCGTGGCCACCTAGTTGGTGAGCAGTTCTTC.

V usage is TRBV18 and J usage is TRBJ2-5, with D possibly TRBD1 on 6 matching bases. The CDR3 extends over 12 amino acids. V was clipped by 6 bases and J by 5 bases, with 10 bases between them. The V gene's germline CDR1 is KGHSH and CDR2 LQKENI. CDR3 coding DNA: TGTGCCAGCTCCCGGACAGAGGAGACCCAGTACTTC. It specifies CASSRTEETQYF.

The gene calls are TRBV1 and TRBJ1-1; no check of the table's D call, TRBD1, against the DNA was made. TRBV1 is deemed a pseudogene. This CDR3 contains 15 residues. Here the CDR3 DNA reads TGCACCAGCAGCCGGGACAGGGGGCTGAACACTGAAGCTTTCTTT. It translates to CTSSRDRGLNTEAFF.

The gene calls are TRBV6-1 and TRBJ2-7; TRBD2 aligns across 8 bases. This CDR3 is 15 amino acids long. V lost 2 bases and J lost 6; bases outside the gene matches: 9. Germline CDR1 MNHNS, CDR2 SASEGT. CDR3: CASSESSGTLGEQYV. The CDR3 coding sequence is TGTGCCAGCAGTGAAAGTAGCGGGACCCTTGGCGAGCAGTACGTC.

Concerning this clone itself: The same CDR3 is also encoded by other DNA sequences in this sample. The V and J genes are TRBV10-3 and TRBJ1-2; 11 bases are shared with TRBD1. Germline V gives CDR1 ENHRY, CDR2 SYGVKD. V shed 7 bases, J shed 6 bases, and the junction held 4 bases outside the gene matches. CDR3 length equals 13 residues. Here the CDR3 DNA reads TGTGCCATCACCGGGACAGGGGGAGATGGCTACACCTTC. It is translated as CAITGTGGDGYTF.

The chain couples TRBV11-3 to TRBJ2-5; D not certain. Germline-derived CDR1 and CDR2 are SGHNT and YENEEA. V was trimmed by 2 bases and J by 1 base, leaving 5 bases between them. The CDR3 runs to 13 residues. CDR3 DNA sequence: TGTGCCAGCAGCTTAAACAGCCAAGAGACCCAGTACTTC. This codes for CASSLNSQETQYF.